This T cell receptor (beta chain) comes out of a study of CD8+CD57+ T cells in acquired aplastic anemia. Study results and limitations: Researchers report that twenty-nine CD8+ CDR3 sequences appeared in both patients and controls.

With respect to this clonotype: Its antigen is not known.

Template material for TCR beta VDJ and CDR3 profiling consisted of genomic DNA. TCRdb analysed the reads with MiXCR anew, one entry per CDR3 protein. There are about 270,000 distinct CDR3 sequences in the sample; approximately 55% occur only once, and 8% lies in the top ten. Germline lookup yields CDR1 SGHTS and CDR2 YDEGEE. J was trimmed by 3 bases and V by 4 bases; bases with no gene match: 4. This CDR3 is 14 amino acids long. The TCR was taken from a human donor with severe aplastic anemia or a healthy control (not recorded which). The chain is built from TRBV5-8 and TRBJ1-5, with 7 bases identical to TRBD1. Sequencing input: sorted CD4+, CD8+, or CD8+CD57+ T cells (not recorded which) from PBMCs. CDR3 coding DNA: TGTGCCAGCAGCATGGGACAGACCAATCAGCCCCAGCATTTT. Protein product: CASSMGQTNQPQHF.